This is a list of T cell receptor beta chains from one sample in a study of T cells of healthy individuals. TCRdb called the 5' RACE reads again in MiXCR, with one record for every CDR3 protein. The sample consists of 35,000 to 45,000 distinct CDR3 sequences, 4% to 5.5% of them appearing once. Every receptor here comes from a human donor in good health. Each CDR3 is given with its conserved first and last residue. The order of the fields is J gene, clone size, V gene, D gene, CDR3 length, CDR3 protein, CDR3 DNA. The D gene is left open where the match is weak. Part of the rows lack a size; the others show once, few, many or a class for expanded clones.

J gene: TRBJ2-1; clone size: once; V gene: TRBV6-2/TRBV6-3; D gene: TRBD2; CDR3 length: 17; CDR3 protein: CASSYSPASGIYNEQFF; CDR3 DNA: TGTGCCAGCAGTTACTCCCCGGCTAGCGGGATTTACAATGAGCAGTTCTTC
J gene: TRBJ2-1; clone size: many; V gene: TRBV5-1; D gene: TRBD2; CDR3 length: 18; CDR3 protein: CASSPKAGGLSTYNEQFF; CDR3 DNA: TGCGCCAGCAGCCCAAAAGCGGGGGGGCTTTCGACCTACAATGAGCAGTTCTTC
J gene: TRBJ2-5; clone size: many; V gene: TRBV5-1; D gene: TRBD2; CDR3 length: 15; CDR3 protein: CASSLDGGAQETQYF; CDR3 DNA: TGCGCCAGCAGCTTGGACGGGGGGGCGCAAGAGACCCAGTACTTC
J gene: TRBJ2-3; clone size: many; V gene: TRBV7-2; D gene: -; CDR3 length: 16; CDR3 protein: CASSLDSRGVPDTQYF; CDR3 DNA: TGTGCCAGCAGCTTAGATTCCAGGGGAGTCCCAGATACGCAGTATTTT
J gene: TRBJ1-4; clone size: few; V gene: TRBV12-3/TRBV12-4; D gene: TRBD1; CDR3 length: 19; CDR3 protein: CASSLANAGRGPANEKLFF; CDR3 DNA: TGTGCCAGCAGTTTGGCGAATGCAGGCAGGGGGCCTGCTAATGAAAAACTGTTTTTT
J gene: TRBJ2-2; clone size: -; V gene: TRBV6-1; D gene: TRBD2; CDR3 length: 15; CDR3 protein: CASSHRGRETGELFF; CDR3 DNA: TGTGCCAGCAGTCATCGTGGGAGGGAAACCGGGGAGCTGTTTTTT
J gene: TRBJ2-2; clone size: few; V gene: TRBV13; D gene: -; CDR3 length: 13; CDR3 protein: CASSQGDTGELFF; CDR3 DNA: TGTGCCAGCAGCCAGGGAGACACCGGGGAGCTGTTTTTT
J gene: TRBJ2-5; clone size: many; V gene: TRBV6-2/TRBV6-3; D gene: TRBD2; CDR3 length: 14; CDR3 protein: CASSSIAGRETQYF; CDR3 DNA: TGTGCCAGCAGTTCAATAGCGGGGAGAGAGACCCAGTACTTC
J gene: TRBJ1-2; clone size: many; V gene: TRBV12-3/TRBV12-4; D gene: -; CDR3 length: 14; CDR3 protein: CASSSGTGRVGYTF; CDR3 DNA: TGTGCCAGCAGCTCCGGCACAGGGAGGGTTGGCTACACCTTC
J gene: TRBJ1-5; clone size: many; V gene: TRBV2; D gene: -; CDR3 length: 16; CDR3 protein: CASSALAGRANQPQHF; CDR3 DNA: TGTGCCAGCAGTGCCCTGGCAGGGAGGGCAAATCAGCCCCAGCATTTT
J gene: TRBJ2-7; clone size: many; V gene: TRBV12-3/TRBV12-4; D gene: TRBD1; CDR3 length: 13; CDR3 protein: CASRPGQGVQQYF; CDR3 DNA: TGTGCCAGCAGGCCAGGACAGGGTGTACAGCAGTACTTC
J gene: TRBJ2-1; clone size: few; V gene: TRBV15; D gene: -; CDR3 length: 15; CDR3 protein: CATSRGGFSYNEQFF; CDR3 DNA: TGTGCCACCAGCCGAGGAGGGTTCTCCTACAATGAGCAGTTCTTC
J gene: TRBJ2-5; clone size: many; V gene: TRBV12-3/TRBV12-4; D gene: TRBD2; CDR3 length: 13; CDR3 protein: CASRSAGVETQYF; CDR3 DNA: TGTGCCAGCAGATCAGCGGGAGTCGAGACCCAGTACTTC
J gene: TRBJ1-2; clone size: many; V gene: TRBV7-9; D gene: TRBD1; CDR3 length: 16; CDR3 protein: CASSPGQGLANYGYTF; CDR3 DNA: TGTGCCAGCAGCCCGGGACAGGGCTTAGCTAACTATGGCTACACCTTC
J gene: TRBJ2-3; clone size: many; V gene: TRBV6-5; D gene: TRBD2; CDR3 length: 14; CDR3 protein: CASRPVAGVVTQYF; CDR3 DNA: TGTGCCAGCAGACCCGTAGCGGGAGTAGTTACGCAGTATTTT
J gene: TRBJ2-3; clone size: -; V gene: TRBV4-3; D gene: -; CDR3 length: 16; CDR3 protein: CASSQDGGPSTDTQYF; CDR3 DNA: TGCGCCAGCAGCCAAGATGGGGGACCCAGCACAGATACGCAGTATTTT
J gene: TRBJ2-7; clone size: few; V gene: TRBV6-6; D gene: -; CDR3 length: 13; CDR3 protein: CATTHGQSYEQYF; CDR3 DNA: TGTGCCACAACCCACGGACAGTCCTACGAGCAGTACTTC
J gene: TRBJ2-6; clone size: once; V gene: TRBV2; D gene: -; CDR3 length: 14; CDR3 protein: CARIAYSGANVLTF; CDR3 DNA: TGTGCCAGGATAGCATACTCTGGGGCCAACGTCCTGACTTTC
J gene: TRBJ2-1; clone size: -; V gene: TRBV4-2; D gene: TRBD2; CDR3 length: 19; CDR3 protein: CASSQEGLAGDISRNEQFF; CDR3 DNA: TGTGCCAGCAGCCAAGAGGGGCTAGCGGGAGATATATCTCGCAATGAGCAGTTCTTC
J gene: TRBJ1-1; clone size: many; V gene: TRBV20-1; D gene: -; CDR3 length: 15; CDR3 protein: CSARRASGRGTEAFF; CDR3 DNA: TGCAGTGCTAGAAGGGCCAGCGGGCGTGGGACTGAAGCTTTCTTT
J gene: TRBJ2-5; clone size: many; V gene: TRBV5-1; D gene: -; CDR3 length: 13; CDR3 protein: CASSLALGETQYF; CDR3 DNA: TGCGCCAGCAGCTTGGCCCTAGGAGAGACCCAGTACTTC
J gene: TRBJ2-7; clone size: many; V gene: TRBV3-1; D gene: TRBD2; CDR3 length: 16; CDR3 protein: CASSRTSGGTNGEQYF; CDR3 DNA: TGTGCCAGCAGCCGGACTAGCGGGGGGACTAACGGGGAGCAGTACTTC
J gene: TRBJ2-5; clone size: few; V gene: TRBV5-4; D gene: -; CDR3 length: 13; CDR3 protein: CASSLDSQETQYF; CDR3 DNA: TGTGCCAGCAGCTTGGACAGCCAGGAGACCCAGTACTTC
J gene: TRBJ2-3; clone size: many; V gene: TRBV4-1; D gene: -; CDR3 length: 14; CDR3 protein: CASSPDHRTDTQYF; CDR3 DNA: TGCGCCAGCAGCCCCGACCACCGCACAGATACGCAGTATTTT
J gene: TRBJ2-4; clone size: many; V gene: TRBV20-1; D gene: TRBD2; CDR3 length: 15; CDR3 protein: CSAREGLAVKNIQYF; CDR3 DNA: TGCAGTGCTAGAGAGGGACTAGCGGTGAAAAACATTCAGTACTTC
J gene: TRBJ2-7; clone size: -; V gene: TRBV6-2/TRBV6-3; D gene: -; CDR3 length: 14; CDR3 protein: CASSTPLVTGEQYF; CDR3 DNA: TGTGCCAGCTCAACTCCGCTAGTAACGGGCGAGCAGTACTTC
J gene: TRBJ2-7; clone size: many; V gene: TRBV28; D gene: TRBD2; CDR3 length: 14; CDR3 protein: CAGTSGGAMREQYF; CDR3 DNA: TGTGCCGGTACTAGCGGGGGGGCAATGAGGGAGCAGTACTTC
J gene: TRBJ2-1; clone size: many; V gene: TRBV11-3; D gene: -; CDR3 length: 14; CDR3 protein: CASSLQGAVNEQFF; CDR3 DNA: TGTGCCAGCAGCTTACAAGGGGCGGTCAATGAGCAGTTCTTC
J gene: TRBJ2-2; clone size: many; V gene: TRBV6-5; D gene: TRBD2; CDR3 length: 15; CDR3 protein: CASRGAGENTGELFF; CDR3 DNA: TGTGCCAGTAGGGGCGCGGGGGAGAACACCGGGGAGCTGTTTTTT
J gene: TRBJ1-1; clone size: few; V gene: TRBV5-1; D gene: TRBD1; CDR3 length: 14; CDR3 protein: CASRGGDRNTEAFF; CDR3 DNA: TGCGCCAGCAGAGGGGGGGACAGGAACACTGAAGCTTTCTTT
J gene: TRBJ1-5; clone size: many; V gene: TRBV29-1; D gene: -; CDR3 length: 17; CDR3 protein: CSVEGRVGPVSQQPQHF; CDR3 DNA: TGCAGCGTGGAGGGGAGGGTGGGCCCGGTTTCCCAACAGCCCCAGCATTTT
J gene: TRBJ1-1; clone size: many; V gene: TRBV6-5; D gene: -; CDR3 length: 14; CDR3 protein: CASSTGTINTEAFF; CDR3 DNA: TGTGCCAGCAGTACAGGGACGATAAACACTGAAGCTTTCTTT
J gene: TRBJ1-6; clone size: many; V gene: TRBV20-1; D gene: -; CDR3 length: 12; CDR3 protein: CSALIGNSPLHF; CDR3 DNA: TGCAGTGCCCTAATAGGGAATTCACCCCTCCACTTT
J gene: TRBJ2-3; clone size: medium-sized; V gene: TRBV5-1; D gene: -; CDR3 length: 16; CDR3 protein: CASSFRQEPSTDTQYF; CDR3 DNA: TGCGCCAGCAGCTTCCGACAGGAACCTAGCACAGATACGCAGTATTTT
J gene: TRBJ2-3; clone size: few; V gene: TRBV12-3/TRBV12-4; D gene: -; CDR3 length: 12; CDR3 protein: CASSPWGDTQYF; CDR3 DNA: TGTGCCAGCAGTCCTTGGGGAGATACGCAGTATTTT
J gene: TRBJ2-2; clone size: many; V gene: TRBV7-9; D gene: -; CDR3 length: 17; CDR3 protein: CASSSPRRLTNTGELFF; CDR3 DNA: TGTGCCAGCAGCTCCCCTCGAAGACTAACGAACACCGGGGAGCTGTTTTTT